Listed below are T cell receptor beta chains from one sample, sequenced in a study of T cells in Graves' hyperthyroidism and ophthalmopathy. TCRdb fed the multiplex PCR reads into MiXCR, producing one record per CDR3 protein. The table has hundreds of thousands of distinct CDR3 sequences, more than 15% seen once. The sequenced material came from blood. The receptors stem from a woman in her forties with Graves' ophthalmopathy. CDR3s include the opening cysteine and the closing phenylalanine or tryptophan. The order of the fields is D gene, V gene, clone size, J gene, CDR3 protein, CDR3 DNA. A D gene is named only where the DNA matches it firmly. Rows may omit the clone size; those that give it use once, few, many or a size class.

TRBD1	TRBV7-3	few	TRBJ2-2	CASSFTGGSTGELFF	TGTGCCAGCAGCTTTACAGGGGGCTCCACCGGGGAGCTGTTTTTT
-	TRBV5-6	-	TRBJ2-7	CASSLGGWKGITYEQYF	TGTGCCAGCAGCCTCGGAGGTTGGAAGGGAATAACCTACGAGCAGTACTTC
TRBD1	TRBV7-2	-	TRBJ2-7	CASSFRTGVYEQYF	TGTGCCAGCAGCTTTAGGACAGGGGTCTACGAGCAGTACTTC
-	TRBV5-1	once	TRBJ1-3	CASSLNTLSGNTIYF	TGCGCCAGCAGCTTGAACACTCTCTCTGGAAACACCATATATTTT
-	TRBV18	-	TRBJ2-3	CASSPHPADTQYF	TGTGCCAGCTCACCCCATCCTGCAGATACGCAGTATTTT
TRBD1	TRBV18	few	TRBJ2-2	CASSPGDRRTGELFF	TGTGCCAGCTCACCTGGGGACAGGAGGACCGGGGAGCTGTTTTTT
TRBD2	TRBV10-1	few	TRBJ2-3	CASSEPLAGGPGDTQYF	TGCGCCAGCAGTGAACCACTAGCGGGGGGGCCGGGGGATACGCAGTATTTT
TRBD2	TRBV20-1	-	TRBJ2-3	CSASGLAGGTDTQYF	TGCAGTGCTAGCGGGCTAGCGGGGGGCACAGATACGCAGTATTTT
-	TRBV6-5	few	TRBJ1-1	CASSYFGQMNTEAFF	TGTGCCAGCAGTTACTTCGGACAGATGAACACTGAAGCTTTCTTT
-	TRBV5-1	-	TRBJ1-1	CASSPLGGMNIEAFF	TGCGCCAGCAGCCCTTTGGGGGGTATGAACATTGAAGCTTTCTTT
-	TRBV6-1	few	TRBJ2-1	CASSEAGRVNEQFF	TGTGCCAGCAGTGAAGCTGGCAGGGTCAATGAGCAGTTCTTC
TRBD1	TRBV20-1	many	TRBJ1-5	CSASPSTGRPNQPQHF	TGCAGTGCTAGTCCCTCGACAGGGCGTCCTAATCAGCCCCAGCATTTT
-	TRBV20-1	once	TRBJ1-4	CSAPLEKLFF	TGCAGTGCCCCCTTGGAAAAACTGTTTTTT
TRBD1	TRBV11-2	many	TRBJ2-1	CASSAGTGIVNEQFF	TGTGCCAGCAGCGCAGGGACAGGGATCGTAAATGAGCAGTTCTTC
-	TRBV5-1	few	TRBJ2-1	CASSLTNHEQFF	TGCGCCAGCAGCTTGACCAACCATGAGCAGTTCTTC
-	TRBV5-1	-	TRBJ2-3	CASSPDDSTTDTQYF	TGCGCCAGCAGCCCGGACGACTCAACCACAGATACGCAGTATTTT
-	TRBV5-1	many	TRBJ1-1	CASSETQSGNTEAFF	TGCGCCAGCAGCGAAACACAGTCAGGGAACACTGAAGCTTTCTTT
-	TRBV28	few	TRBJ2-2	CASMEAGELFF	TGTGCCAGCATGGAGGCCGGGGAGCTGTTTTTT
TRBD2	TRBV6-2/TRBV6-3	many	TRBJ2-1	CASSQLAGTLNEQFF	TGTGCCAGCAGTCAACTAGCGGGGACTCTCAATGAGCAGTTCTTC
-	TRBV7-9	many	TRBJ2-2	CASIRLGELFF	TGTGCTTCGATAAGGCTCGGGGAGCTGTTTTTT
TRBD1	TRBV5-1	-	TRBJ1-4	CASSRSGTGHEKLFF	TGCGCCAGCAGCCGCTCCGGGACAGGACATGAAAAACTGTTTTTT
-	TRBV2	-	TRBJ1-4	CASSWETASGKLFF	TGTGCCAGCAGCTGGGAGACAGCCTCGGGGAAACTGTTTTTT
TRBD1	TRBV28	many	TRBJ2-1	CASSSATGGADNEQFF	TGTGCCAGCAGTTCAGCGACAGGGGGCGCCGACAATGAGCAGTTCTTC
-	TRBV2	many	TRBJ1-1	CASGWRNTEAFF	TGTGCCTCAGGGTGGAGGAACACTGAAGCTTTCTTT
-	TRBV28	many	TRBJ1-1	CASSLGGAVEAFF	TGTGCCAGCAGTTTAGGGGGGGCAGTTGAAGCTTTCTTT
-	TRBV10-2	few	TRBJ1-1	CASSEYRGRENTEAFF	TGCGCCAGCAGTGAGTATCGGGGCAGGGAGAACACTGAAGCTTTCTTT
-	TRBV10-3	many	TRBJ1-5	CAISETVSNQPQHF	TGTGCCATCAGTGAGACAGTGAGCAATCAGCCCCAGCATTTT
-	TRBV30	many	TRBJ1-3	CAWSPRGLLHF	TGTGCCTGGAGTCCTAGGGGCCTCCTACATTTT
-	TRBV6-2/TRBV6-3	few	TRBJ2-5	CASSYFGQETQYF	TGTGCCAGCAGTTACTTTGGGCAAGAGACCCAGTACTTC
-	TRBV28	few	TRBJ2-1	CASSLGLDYNEQFF	TGTGCCAGCAGTCTCGGACTGGACTACAATGAGCAGTTCTTC
-	TRBV12-3/TRBV12-4	-	TRBJ1-1	CATRGGAETNTEAFF	TGTGCCACCCGTGGGGGGGCCGAGACGAACACTGAAGCTTTCTTT
-	TRBV4-1	-	TRBJ1-2	CASSQQREVAYGYTF	TGCGCCAGCAGCCAACAGAGGGAGGTTGCCTATGGCTACACCTTC
TRBD2	TRBV2	many	TRBJ2-3	CASRQLAGDTDTQYF	TGTGCCAGCAGACAACTAGCGGGAGACACAGATACGCAGTATTTT
-	TRBV28	-	TRBJ2-1	CASRLELSEQFF	TGTGCCAGCAGGCTTGAACTCAGCGAGCAGTTCTTC
TRBD1	TRBV12-3/TRBV12-4	many	TRBJ1-5	CASSAQTGDNQPQHF	TGTGCCAGCAGCGCCCAGACAGGGGATAATCAGCCCCAGCATTTT
-	TRBV18	many	TRBJ2-3	CASSPPTLADTQYF	TGTGCCAGCTCACCACCTACTCTCGCAGATACGCAGTATTTT
TRBD2	TRBV27	-	TRBJ2-3	CASSLTGTSRTDTQYF	TGTGCCAGCAGTTTAACCGGGACTAGCCGCACAGATACGCAGTATTTT
TRBD1	TRBV2	many	TRBJ1-4	CASSEGTGFATNEKLFF	TGTGCCAGCAGTGAAGGGACAGGGTTTGCAACTAATGAAAAACTGTTTTTT
-	TRBV12-3/TRBV12-4	many	TRBJ1-2	CASNKGQDFGYTF	TGTGCCAGCAACAAGGGGCAGGATTTTGGCTACACCTTC
-	TRBV6-1	few	TRBJ2-1	CASSGGLHEGQFF	TGTGCCAGCAGTGGCGGCCTACACGAGGGGCAGTTCTTC
-	TRBV5-1	many	TRBJ1-1	CASSFTDPRETEAFF	TGCGCCAGCAGCTTTACGGACCCGCGAGAGACTGAAGCTTTCTTT